This TCR beta chain appears in the sequencing data of a study of shared clonotypes between healthy human individuals. Whole-study context: Per-donor plates numbered three CD4 naive, three CD4 memory, two CD8 naive and one CD8 memory.

The repertoire was sequenced with immunoSEQ multiplex PCR; TCRdb's copy has only in-frame clones and lacks some. The sample gives approximately 620,000 clones, 95% to 98% of which show up once; approximately 0.057% is in the top ten. The table lists this clone with a count of one. Germline values: CDR1 SGDLS, CDR2 YYNGEE. Unmatched junction bases numbered 9, after V lost 4 bases and J lost 4 bases. The CDR3 spans 17 residues. The source is a woman in her thirties in good health. The chain has TRBV9 and TRBJ2-5; 14 bases fit TRBD2. Source material: naive CD4+ T cells sorted from blood. Subset meaning: CD45RA+ positively selected. CDR3: CASSRQGTSGRGETQYF. The DNA of the CDR3 is TGTGCCAGCAGCAGACAGGGGACTAGCGGGAGAGGAGAGACCCAGTACTTC.